This TCR beta chain was identified during a study of T cells in Graves' hyperthyroidism and ophthalmopathy. The study's findings and limits: Most thyroid clonotypes that were expanded above 0.001 also turned up in blood.

In germline, CDR1 is MNHNS, CDR2 SASEGT. The V gene end was trimmed by 2 bases and the J gene end by 7 bases; junction bases not matched to a gene: 11. The CDR3 runs 16 residues. Note on this clonotype: Antigen: not known.

TCR beta CDR3 regions were amplified from RNA transcripts. Researchers ran a first-round RT-PCR on the TCR CDR3 using the HTBI primer set. MiXCR was run by TCRdb on the multiplex PCR reads, yielding one entry per CDR3 protein. The table records roughly 300,000 distinct CDR3 sequences, under 30% of them present only once. The sequence came from a man aged 40-55 years with Graves' hyperthyroidism that later progressed to Graves' ophthalmopathy. The sample comprised blood. The rearrangement links TRBV6-1 to TRBJ2-7, with 10 bases that match TRBD2. CDR3 amino acids: CASSERGGLAGVEQYF. As DNA, the CDR3 is TGTGCCAGCAGTGAAAGGGGGGGTCTAGCGGGAGTGGAGCAGTACTTC.